This TCR beta chain is drawn from a study of molecular identifiers for immune sequencing clone quantification. Study information: Naive CD8 RNA (about 19,000 or 110,000 cells) was divided into five aliquots, with four sequenced. Findings and caveats of the study: Detection of one spiked Jurkat cell's TCR RNA reportedly worked in 980,000 or so naive cells. It was shown that clones above 20 RNA copies held over 99% of effector molecules, but under 1% in naive cells.

This CDR3 has 17 amino acids. Between the trimmed V and J ends, which lost 0 bases and 2 bases, there was a span of 15 bases. Per germline, CDR1 SGHKS and CDR2 YYEKEE (reference sequence). MiXCR was run by TCRdb on the PCR reads, yielding one entry per CDR3 protein. The sample lists under 650,000 distinct CDR3 sequences, nearly 20% occurring once. CD8+CD4-CCR7+CD45RA+ cells were sorted as naive CD8 T cells. Comments on this clonotype: Its antigen is not identified.

The receptor was isolated from a human donor in good health. Some libraries in this study had Jurkat cell RNA spiked in. This chain uses TRBV5-5 with TRBJ1-3; weak D call: TRBD1 (5 bases). Sequencing used naive CD8+ T cells from blood, with Jurkat cell RNA spiked in. Noted subset: FACS-sorted CD8+CD4-CCR7+CD45RA+ naive T cells. CDR3 loop: CASSLAYSMGPGNTIYF. The CDR3, as DNA: TGTGCCAGCAGCTTGGCATATTCTATGGGGCCTGGAAACACCATATATTTT.